This entry is about one TCR beta chain. This sample is part of a study of blood T cell repertoires in COVID-19. On the study more broadly: From the United States, Italy and Spain came samples of acute and convalescent COVID-19. T cells, B-cell-depleted T cells, or PBMCs provided the cDNA or gDNA that served as material.

V dropped 6 bases and J dropped 3; count of bases not matched to a gene: 6. Germline CDR1 SGHTA, CDR2 FQGNSA. The CDR3 consists of 16 residues. Profiled with immunoSEQ multiplex PCR; TCRdb holds only in-frame clones, not every one. The table shows just under 95,000 clones, with around 80% occurring only once. Sequenced sample: peripheral blood. The origin of this receptor is a human donor in a cohort sampled during active COVID-19. This sequence joins TRBV7-2 and TRBJ2-3; 13 bases align to TRBD2. CDR3 sequence: CASRPTSGRVTDTQYF. CDR3 nucleotide sequence: TGTGCCAGCAGACCAACTAGCGGGAGGGTGACAGATACGCAGTATTTT.